This T cell receptor (beta chain) was identified in a study of CD8 T cells in Susac syndrome (dated by TCRdb to the late 2010s). Concerning the study at large: Among the sequenced Susac syndrome patients, 5 or 6 had clinically active disease and about eight were in clinical remission. Susac syndrome patients were therapy-naive, on corticosteroids (some also receiving IVIg), or on IVIg alone at blood withdrawal. The study used repertoire sequencing to test whether antigen drove CD8+ T cell activation and differentiation in Susac syndrome. The clonality of the CD8+ T cell repertoire was compared across about a dozen healthy donors, around 14 Susac syndrome patients and roughly 16 multiple sclerosis patients. On the study overall, not on this receptor specifically: Looking at Susac-specific public clones, the researchers identified 15 to 20 in the total CD8+ repertoire and roughly 5 in the CD8+ TEMRA repertoire. The number of individuals in the TCR sequencing and HLA analysis was recognized as being relatively small. Clonal expansion was observed in Susac syndrome CD8+ repertoires, with the highest expansion in CD8+ TEMRA cells and greater expansion in clinically active than in remitting patients.

Between the V and J ends, shortened by 7 bases and 2 bases respectively, the junction contains 11 bases. The CDR3 runs 13 residues from the cysteine to the phenylalanine. This entry keeps only the CDR3 DNA: 39 bases, framed from base 1. Peripheral blood CD8+ and CD4+ T cells from healthy donors, Susac syndrome patients and multiple sclerosis patients were profiled by high-throughput TCR beta sequencing. The Susac syndrome patients fulfilled recently defined diagnostic criteria for either definite or probable disease. Bulk CD8+ and CD4+ T cells were purified by magnetic negative isolation, while CD8+ TEMRA cells were enriched using FACS. Blood was drawn into EDTA tubes, processed within 24 hours, and PBMCs were isolated by density gradient centrifugation. PBMCs intended for TCR sequencing were cryopreserved in liquid nitrogen and were subsequently thawed in a 37 degrees C water bath. A purity of at least 90% was achieved for sorted or isolated CD4+, CD8+ and CD8+ TEMRA cells.

RNA was extracted with the RNeasy kit and roughly 0.5 to 1 ug was reverse transcribed using random hexamers. TCR beta CDR3 regions were amplified with the immunoSEQ multiplex PCR assay covering 54 Vbeta and 13 Jbeta segments. To correct PCR amplification bias, a synthetic template baseline was used for both primer optimization and computational correction. Turning to the authors' computational methods: Reads were assigned to V, D and J genes according to IMGT and analyzed in immunoSEQ Analyzer, with only productive sequences retained. Clonality was computed as one minus Shannon entropy normalized by log2 of the number of productive unique sequences. For each patient and control, public and private clones were evaluated within the 100 most prevalent clones. Susac-specific clones were defined as absent from healthy and MS cohorts, around 980 published viral clones and other ImmuneACCESS disease sequences. TCRdb ran its own pipeline on the public reads, namely fastp trimming at Q25 and MiXCR clone calling, and kept in-frame beta chains. Rows are unified per CDR3 protein, each entry keeping the most common DNA and genes. V and J calls and clone size were set by TCRdb, not the authors. Across this sample there are 80,000 to 90,000 distinct CDR3 sequences, with just under 95% seen only once. Over 0.35% of the sample lies in the top ten.

Notes on this clonotype: Its antigen target is currently unknown. The record has no base qualities; no much larger clone is one base away.

Sequenced: CD8+ T cells from PBMCs. The chain is made from TRBV12-3 or TRBV12-4 and TRBJ1-1, with a weak D call of TRBD1 (5 bases match). The TCR sequence derives from a human donor with Susac syndrome. The CDR3 corresponds to CASTLGVNTEAFF. The DNA reads TGTGCCAGCACTCTAGGGGTAAACACTGAAGCTTTCTTT.